The source of this TCR beta chain is a study of blood T cell repertoires in COVID-19. In the study overall: T cells, B-cell-depleted T cells, or PBMCs supplied cDNA or gDNA.

Produced via immunoSEQ multiplex PCR; TCRdb's table is partial and in-frame only. The table records nearly 250,000 clones, about nine tenths of them present only once. From germline, CDR1 is SGHRS and CDR2 YFSETQ. V was pared by 2 bases and J by 0 bases, with 10 bases between. There are 15 residues in the CDR3. The source is a man in his fifties who had been exposed to COVID-19. Specimen: PBMCs or T cells enriched from blood (not recorded which). The genes are TRBV5-1 and TRBJ2-3; D possibly corresponds to TRBD1 (6 bases). CDR3 sequence (DNA): TGCGCCAGCAGCTTTCAGGGGATTAGCACAGATACGCAGTATTTT. Translated: CASSFQGISTDTQYF.